Following are 20 T cell receptor beta chains from one sample sequenced in a study of T cells in localized non-small cell lung cancer. The protocol was immunoSEQ multiplex PCR, while the TCRdb copy is restricted to in-frame clones and leaves out a portion. This table holds about 82,000 clones, 80% found once. The sequencing used PBMCs, collected before any cancer treatment. These receptors originate from a man between 40 and 70 years old with stage II squamous cell lung carcinoma.

The chain recombines TRBV27 with TRBJ2-7; D is perhaps TRBD2 (7 bases). Trimming shortened V by 5 bases and J by 2 bases, and 10 bases separated the two germline ends. Germline-derived CDR1 and CDR2 are MNHEY and SMNVEV (reference sequence). The CDR3 runs 13 residues. The DNA of the CDR3 is TGTGCCAGCAGTAGGGGGGGCACCTACGAGCAGTACTTC. Translation: CASSRGGTYEQYF.

The chain recombines TRBV5-1 with TRBJ2-1; TRBD1 aligns across 9 bases. V trimming: 5 bases; J trimming: 7 bases; junction bases outside the gene matches: 4. The CDR3 contains 13 residues. Germline values: CDR1 SGHRS, CDR2 YFSETQ. The DNA of the CDR3 is TGCGCCAGCAGTCCGACAGGGGGGAATGAGCAGTTCTTC. Residues: CASSPTGGNEQFF.

The chain has TRBV7-2 and TRBJ1-1; D is perhaps TRBD1 (6 bases). Germline values: CDR1 SGHTA, CDR2 FQGNSA. Trimming shortened V by 2 bases and J by 0 bases, and 10 bases separated the two germline ends. The CDR3 totals 15 residues. CDR3 DNA: TGTGCCAGCAGCTTACCAGGGGCGATGAACACTGAAGCTTTCTTT. The encoded protein is CASSLPGAMNTEAFF.

This clone occurred many times. J is TRBJ1-2 and V is TRBV25-1; no definite D call. Trimming cost V 6 bases and J 5 bases, with 13 bases left between them. CDR3 size: 13 residues. CDR1 is MGHDK, CDR2 SYGVNS, per germline. The CDR3 DNA follows: TGTGCCAGCAGCCCTACTGGAAAGTATGGCTACACCTTC. Its protein is CASSPTGKYGYTF.

The V call is TRBV2, the J call TRBJ2-3; TRBD2 matches at 7 bases. Germline V gene data show CDR1 as SNHLY and CDR2 as FYNNEI. V shed 0 bases and J 10 bases; nucleotides not matched to a gene: 19. The CDR3 consists of 18 residues. CDR3 nucleotide sequence: TGTGCCAGCAGTGAAGCAAGGGCGGCTGTGGGAGGGTCTAGAGCGCAGTATTTT. It yields the protein CASSEARAAVGGSRAQYF.

This chain uses TRBV4-1 with TRBJ2-7; the match to TRBD2 covers 11 bases. The V gene's germline CDR1 is MGHRA and CDR2 YSYEKL. After removal of 4 bases from V and 0 bases from J, the junction contained 2 bases not matched to a gene. CDR3 length: 15 residues. The CDR3 reads CASSRTSGSSYEQYF. CDR3 sequence (DNA): TGCGCCAGCAGCCGTACTAGCGGGAGCTCCTACGAGCAGTACTTC.

J is TRBJ1-4 and V is TRBV6-5; D gene uncertain. Germline loops: CDR1 MNHEY, CDR2 SVGAGI. Trimming removed 0 bases from V and 5 bases from J, with 10 bases in between. The CDR3 loop spans 15 amino acids. CDR3 loop: CASSYSGVRNEKLFF. CDR3 DNA sequence: TGTGCCAGCAGTTACTCGGGAGTTCGAAATGAAAAACTGTTTTTT.

This clone came up once. The chain employs TRBV7-9 and TRBJ1-1; possibly TRBD1 for D (6 bases). Germline loops: CDR1 SEHNR, CDR2 FQNEAQ (reference sequence). The CDR3 consists of 14 residues. Deletions cut 3 bases from V and 4 bases from J, with 12 bases between. CDR3 sequence: CASSFSQGSTEAFF. The CDR3 DNA sequence: TGTGCCAGCAGCTTTAGCCAGGGGAGCACTGAAGCTTTCTTT. Based on the CDR3 plus reference TRBV7-9 and TRBJ1-1, the full variable domain is DTGVSQNPRHKITKRGQNVTFRCDPISEHNRLYWYRQTLGQGPEFLTYFQNEAQLEKSRLLSDRFSAERPKGSFSTLEIQRTEQGDSAMYLCASSFSQGSTEAFFGQGTRLTVV.

This chain uses TRBV30 with TRBJ1-4; 9 bases map to TRBD1. The germline gives CDR1 GTSNPN, CDR2 SVGIG (reference sequence). The CDR3 consists of 15 residues. J lost 3 bases, V lost 3 bases, and 5 bases had no gene match. The CDR3 region is CAWREQGAANEKLFF. CDR3 bases: TGTGCCTGGAGGGAACAGGGGGCGGCTAATGAAAAACTGTTTTTT.

The chain uses TRBV4-1 and TRBJ2-7; TRBD1 matches 9 bases. The CDR3 length is 15 residues. The germline V gene encodes CDR1 MGHRA and CDR2 YSYEKL. The junction had 11 bases not matched to a gene; V was cut back by 6 bases and J by 5 bases. Here the CDR3 reads CASSSLGDRVHEQYF. Here the CDR3 DNA reads TGCGCCAGCAGTTCCCTTGGGGACAGGGTCCACGAGCAGTACTTC.

This chain joins TRBV28 and TRBJ1-1; no definite D call. CDR3 length equals 12 residues. Germline lookup yields CDR1 MDHEN and CDR2 SYDVKM. Trimming left V 7 bases short and J 9 bases short, with 15 bases between. Written as DNA, the CDR3 is TGTGCCAGCAACGGGGAACTAGGAAAAGCTTTCTTT. Its protein product is CASNGELGKAFF.

The chain links TRBV5-6 to TRBJ1-1, with D unresolved. The germline gives CDR1 SGHDT, CDR2 YYEEEE. V lost 3 bases and J lost 0, with 9 bases in between. The CDR3 extends over 14 amino acids. The CDR3 nucleotides are TGTGCCAGCAGCTGGCGTACAGTGAACACTGAAGCTTTCTTT. It yields the protein CASSWRTVNTEAFF.

V and J are TRBV7-9 and TRBJ2-5, with TRBD2 identical over 11 bases. The V gene end was trimmed by 6 bases and the J gene end by 5 bases; junction bases not matched to a gene: 11. CDR3 length: 16 residues. Germline CDR1 SEHNR, CDR2 FQNEAQ (reference sequence). The CDR3 DNA reads as TGTGCCAGCAGAAAAATAGCGGGGGGGCTCTTTGAGACCCAGTACTTC. Translating gives CASRKIAGGLFETQYF.

The V gene is TRBV10-3, the J gene TRBJ2-1; D ambiguous. V lost 0 bases, J lost 0 bases, and 9 bases lay in between. This CDR3 is 16 amino acids long. Germline V lookup: CDR1 ENHRY, CDR2 SYGVKD. CDR3 nucleotide sequence: TGTGCCATCAGTGAGTCTCGAGAGAGCTCCTACAATGAGCAGTTCTTC. It is translated as CAISESRESSYNEQFF.

The J gene is TRBJ2-7, the V gene TRBV14; 9 bases line up with TRBD1. The germline gives CDR1 SGHDN, CDR2 FVKESK. This CDR3 is built from 15 residues. Trimming at V came to 5 bases and at J to 2 bases, leaving 7 bases not matched to a gene. CDR3 coding DNA: TGTGCCAGCAGCGCGGGGACAGGGTCCACCTACGAGCAGTACTTC. It yields the protein CASSAGTGSTYEQYF.

In this sample, this clone turned up a few times. The rearrangement uses TRBV5-1 and TRBJ1-6; 7 nucleotides agree with TRBD1. Germline V gene sequence: CDR1 SGHRS, CDR2 YFSETQ. This CDR3 spans 16 amino acids. Trimming cost V 4 bases and J 9 bases; bases outside gene matches: 13. This CDR3 reads CASSHTPDRVGSPLHF. Here the CDR3 DNA reads TGCGCCAGCAGCCATACCCCAGACAGGGTGGGTTCACCCCTCCACTTT.

This clone was seen just once. The chain is built from TRBV5-1 and TRBJ2-2, with D perhaps TRBD1 (6 bases). The CDR3 contains 15 residues. Trimming shortened V by 4 bases and J by 5 bases, and 15 bases separated the two germline ends. The germline V gene encodes CDR1 SGHRS and CDR2 YFSETQ. In nucleotides, the CDR3 is TGCGCCAGCAGCATACAGGGTGGGGCGACCGGGGAGCTGTTTTTT. This encodes CASSIQGGATGELFF.

V usage is TRBV27 and J usage is TRBJ2-2, with 9 bases that match TRBD1. J lost 4 bases, V lost 4 bases, and 4 bases had no gene match. This CDR3 has 15 residues. In germline, CDR1 is MNHEY, CDR2 SMNVEV (reference sequence). Here the CDR3 DNA reads TGTGCCAGCAGTTCACAGGGGGCGGGCACCGGGGAGCTGTTTTTT. Its protein product is CASSSQGAGTGELFF.

The chain has TRBV7-3 and TRBJ1-1, with D hard to call. V was shortened by 1 base and J by 2 bases, with 14 bases between the two germline ends. The CDR3 length is 16 residues. From germline, CDR1 is SGHTA and CDR2 FQGTGA. Here the CDR3 reads CASSLRLPGENTEAFF. CDR3 bases: TGTGCCAGCAGCTTAAGACTTCCGGGTGAAAACACTGAAGCTTTCTTT. Drawing the rest from reference TRBV7-3 and TRBJ1-1, the complete variable domain is GAGVSQTPSNKVTEKGKYVELRCDPISGHTALYWYRQSLGQGPEFLIYFQGTGAADDSGLPNDRFFAVRPEGSVSTLKIQRTERGDSAVYLCASSLRLPGENTEAFFGQGTRLTVV.

The CDR3 reads CASSLVAGGPNNEQFF. In DNA form, the CDR3 reads TGTGCCAGCAGCTTGGTAGCGGGAGGGCCCAACAATGAGCAGTTCTTC. V gene TRBV7-3 combines with J gene TRBJ2-1; 11 bases match TRBD2. Germline CDR1 SGHTA, CDR2 FQGTGA. V lost 3 bases, J lost 5 bases, and 6 bases stayed unmatched. This CDR3 is built from 16 residues. Full variable domain (missing parts from reference TRBV7-3 and TRBJ2-1): GAGVSQTPSNKVTEKGKYVELRCDPISGHTALYWYRQSLGQGPEFLIYFQGTGAADDSGLPNDRFFAVRPEGSVSTLKIQRTERGDSAVYLCASSLVAGGPNNEQFFGPGTRLTVL.